This is a list of T cell receptor beta chains from one sample in a study of cytomegalovirus exposure and HLA in healthy donors. The protocol was immunoSEQ multiplex PCR, while the TCRdb copy is restricted to in-frame clones and leaves out a portion. The sample records 190,000 or so clones, 83% being singletons. The material sequenced was PBMCs. The source of these receptors is a man aged 45-65 years in good health and CMV-seronegative. Each CDR3 is given with its conserved first and last residue. A D gene is named only where the DNA matches it firmly. Rows may omit the clone size; those that give it use once, few, many or a size class.

v_gene	d_gene	abundance	j_gene	CDR3aa	CDR3nt
TRBV14	-	-	TRBJ1-3	CASSRQTNSGNTIYF	TGTGCCAGCAGCCGCCAAACTAACTCTGGAAACACCATATATTTT
TRBV19	-	-	TRBJ2-1	CASSIRQIEQFF	TGTGCCAGTAGTATACGACAGATAGAGCAGTTCTTC
TRBV6-6	TRBD2	few	TRBJ2-7	CASSGTSGNYEQYF	TGTGCCAGCAGTGGGACTAGCGGGAACTACGAGCAGTACTTC
TRBV7-2	-	-	TRBJ1-1	CASSPPDWAGEAFF	TGTGCCAGCAGCCCTCCGGATTGGGCCGGCGAAGCTTTCTTT
TRBV5-6	TRBD1	-	TRBJ1-2	CASSLRTGGRSYTF	TGTGCCAGCAGCCTACGGACAGGGGGAAGGAGCTACACCTTC
TRBV28	TRBD1	-	TRBJ1-2	CASRRGQGVYGYTF	TGTGCCAGCAGAAGAGGACAGGGCGTCTATGGCTACACCTTC
TRBV15	-	-	TRBJ1-4	CATSRKSSQGEKLFF	TGTGCCACCAGCAGGAAGAGCAGTCAGGGTGAAAAACTGTTTTTT
TRBV7-3	-	-	TRBJ2-2	CASSLKRTGELFF	TGTGCCAGCAGCTTAAAGAGAACCGGGGAGCTGTTTTTT
TRBV7-3	TRBD2	once	TRBJ2-1	CASIKPGGGTYNEQFF	TGTGCCAGCATCAAACCGGGAGGCGGGACCTACAATGAGCAGTTCTTC
TRBV6-1	TRBD1	-	TRBJ1-2	CASSERQGASYGYTF	TGTGCCAGCAGTGAAAGACAGGGGGCGTCCTATGGCTACACCTTC
TRBV9	TRBD2	-	TRBJ2-3	CASSVASGGSPANTQYF	TGTGCCAGCAGCGTAGCTAGCGGGGGGTCCCCTGCCAATACGCAGTATTTT
TRBV18	-	-	TRBJ1-5	CASSPHSDQPQHF	TGTGCCAGCTCACCTCACTCCGATCAGCCCCAGCATTTT
TRBV7-2	-	-	TRBJ1-2	CASSFLSGPTNYGYTF	TGTGCCAGCAGCTTTTTATCTGGGCCAACTAACTATGGCTACACCTTC
TRBV6-4	-	few	TRBJ1-1	CASRGSGGEAFF	TGTGCCAGCAGGGGAAGTGGAGGTGAAGCTTTCTTT
TRBV29-1	TRBD2	-	TRBJ2-3	CSAHSGNGDTQYF	TGCAGCGCCCATAGCGGGAACGGAGATACGCAGTATTTT
TRBV14	TRBD2	-	TRBJ2-1	CASRGTSGSDEQFF	TGTGCCAGCAGGGGGACTAGCGGGAGCGATGAGCAGTTCTTC
TRBV7-9	TRBD1	-	TRBJ2-7	CASSLAQTGYYEQYF	TGTGCCAGCAGCTTAGCCCAGACAGGGTACTACGAGCAGTACTTC
TRBV9	TRBD2	-	TRBJ2-1	CASSAAGGRRGEQFF	TGTGCCAGCAGCGCAGCGGGAGGAAGGCGGGGAGAGCAGTTCTTC
TRBV6-5	-	-	TRBJ1-5	CASSYRRESNQPQHF	TGTGCCAGCAGTTATAGGAGGGAAAGCAATCAGCCCCAGCATTTT
TRBV6-4	-	once	TRBJ2-1	CASSPESWYNEQFF	TGTGCCAGCAGCCCTGAAAGCTGGTACAATGAGCAGTTCTTC
TRBV6-5	TRBD1	-	TRBJ2-7	CASSTGTGNYEQYF	TGTGCCAGCAGTACCGGGACAGGAAACTACGAGCAGTACTTC
TRBV9	-	-	TRBJ1-1	CASSLRDTNTEAFF	TGTGCCAGCAGCCTCCGGGACACGAACACTGAAGCTTTCTTT
TRBV6-4	TRBD2	-	TRBJ2-2	CASKGLAGVAGELFF	TGTGCCAGCAAAGGCCTAGCGGGAGTGGCCGGGGAGCTGTTTTTT
TRBV28	TRBD2	-	TRBJ2-3	CASSVLAGNTDTQYF	TGTGCCAGCAGTGTACTAGCGGGGAACACAGATACGCAGTATTTT
TRBV28	TRBD1	-	TRBJ1-2	CANRGRYRSGYTF	TGTGCCAACAGGGGGCGGTACAGGTCGGGCTACACCTTC
TRBV6-1	-	-	TRBJ1-1	CASSDGRTEAFF	TGTGCCAGCAGTGATGGTAGAACTGAAGCTTTCTTT
TRBV6-5	-	-	TRBJ1-1	CASTTGRGTEAFF	TGTGCCAGCACCACGGGGAGGGGAACTGAAGCTTTCTTT
TRBV7-7	TRBD1	-	TRBJ2-2	CASSLGQGGAGELFF	TGTGCTAGCAGCTTAGGACAGGGAGGAGCCGGGGAGCTGTTTTTT
TRBV6-6	TRBD1	few	TRBJ1-1	CASSYNLHRGKTEAFF	TGTGCCAGCAGTTACAACCTGCACAGGGGAAAAACTGAAGCTTTCTTT
TRBV6-4	TRBD2	-	TRBJ2-1	CASSAFGLAPYNEQFF	TGTGCCAGCAGTGCCTTCGGACTAGCGCCCTACAATGAGCAGTTCTTC
TRBV18	-	-	TRBJ2-3	CASSPPSQADTQYF	TGTGCCAGCTCACCACCGTCCCAGGCGGATACGCAGTATTTT
TRBV5-1	-	once	TRBJ1-2	CASSLAPQDYGYTF	TGCGCCAGCAGCTTGGCCCCACAGGACTATGGCTACACCTTC
TRBV6-5	-	few	TRBJ1-1	CASSYGTRRNTEAFF	TGTGCCAGCAGTTACGGGACAAGAAGGAACACTGAAGCTTTCTTT
TRBV28	-	once	TRBJ1-5	CASRTGNQPQHF	TGTGCCAGCCGGACAGGCAATCAGCCCCAGCATTTT
TRBV28	-	-	TRBJ1-3	CASSFLTGSGNTIYF	TGTGCCAGCAGTTTCTTAACAGGCTCTGGAAACACCATATATTTT
TRBV6-1	TRBD2	-	TRBJ2-7	CASRRGREGSYEQYF	TGTGCCAGCAGAAGGGGACGGGAGGGTTCCTACGAGCAGTACTTC
TRBV7-2	TRBD1	-	TRBJ2-7	CASRSQGTGVFEQYF	TGTGCCAGCAGATCCCAAGGGACAGGGGTCTTCGAGCAGTACTTC
TRBV4-1	TRBD2	-	TRBJ2-1	CASRREGLEIEQFF	TGCGCCAGCAGGCGGGAGGGACTAGAGATTGAGCAGTTCTTC
TRBV12-5	-	-	TRBJ1-1	CASGSGVGGTEAFF	TGTGCTAGTGGTTCTGGGGTAGGGGGCACTGAAGCTTTCTTT
TRBV4-1	TRBD2	-	TRBJ2-3	CASSSRTSGGDTQYF	TGCGCCAGCAGCTCTCGGACTAGCGGGGGGGATACGCAGTATTTT
TRBV5-1	-	-	TRBJ2-5	CASSPRDSQTETQYF	TGCGCCAGCAGCCCCCGGGACTCCCAAACGGAGACCCAGTACTTC
TRBV16	-	-	TRBJ2-4	CASSQSLAGAKNIQYF	TGTGCCAGCAGCCAATCGCTGGCAGGAGCCAAAAACATTCAGTACTTC
TRBV18	-	-	TRBJ2-7	CASSPLSQEQYF	TGTGCCAGCTCACCCCTATCGCAAGAGCAGTACTTC
TRBV6-6	TRBD1	-	TRBJ2-7	CASSYDRAPYEQYF	TGTGCCAGCAGTTACGACAGGGCCCCCTACGAGCAGTACTTC